This TCR beta chain was sequenced in a study of human T cells and chemical hapten exposure (dated by TCRdb to 2020 to 2023). Regarding the study in general: For sensitization, 2% DPC in acetone was applied to an approximately 2 cm by approximately 2 cm area of upper inner arm skin. Blood samples were taken from patients before sensitization (week 0) and at 2, 6 and about 24 weeks after DPC sensitization. The study tracked peripheral blood TCR repertoire changes in vivo during primary and secondary sensitization to the hapten diphenylcyclopropenone (DPC) in alopecia patients. Throughout the study period of 20 to 30 weeks, patients also received therapeutic DPC doses to the scalp every week. Libraries were combined into a pool for sequencing, and differences in TCR yield between samples came mainly from small differences in library volumes within the pool. Alopecia areata with under or over 50% scalp involvement, alopecia totalis and alopecia universalis were represented in the patient cohort, which was mostly female. About 30 alopecia patients provided blood for TCR sequencing at one to four time points (pre-sensitization, 2, 6 and 24 weeks). Patch tests used Finn chambers with 0.01% DPC on the upper back, scored after 6 days by International Contact Dermatitis Research Group standards.

Including the terminal cysteine and phenylalanine, the CDR3 comprises 16 residues. Left in the record is the CDR3 DNA by itself, 48 bases read in frame from the first base. In the germline V gene, CDR1 corresponds to SGHVS and CDR2 to FQNEAQ. The V end loses 6 bases and the J end loses 4 bases, and a stretch of 21 bases separates them. Receptor amplification or capture employed RACE. The instrument given in TCRdb is NextSeq 500. Library preparation attached unique molecular identifiers to individual cDNA molecules for quantitative, reproducible TCR counting. For every blood RNA sample, sequencing covered both the TCR alpha and TCR beta chains. In the original analysis: A median of about 89,000 TCRs per sample was observed, with a range of 23,224 to 690,600. The Decombinator software suite was used to annotate V, J and CDR3 in the TCR reads. To make PS versus PT1 abundance plots, every sample was subsampled to the same number of TCRs (28,000). Expanded TCRs were defined as absent before sensitization and observed at least eight times at the 2-week time point. TCRdb reanalyzed the raw reads on its own, using fastp at Q25 for trimming and MiXCR for clone calling, and kept in-frame beta chains. A single entry per CDR3 protein holds the most common genes and DNA from its merged rows. The V and J calls here are based on TCRdb, not the publication. Across this sample there are roughly 380,000 distinct CDR3 sequences, with less than 6.5% seen only once. The leading ten clones occupy roughly 2.6% of the sample.

Overall study outcomes, separate from this receptor: Alopecia, a presumed autoimmune disease, was present in all patients, so the immune response of the patients might differ from that of healthy individuals. Patch test score correlated positively with the number of PT1 expanded TCRs, reaching significance at thresholds 8, 16 and 32 but not at 4. Significantly more large CDR3 similarity clusters were formed by expanded TCRs than by pre-sensitization or healthy control sets, consistent with antigen-driven responses. DPC sensitization did not change the number of TCRs with a frequency above 1 in 1000, and there was no evidence of changes in global repertoire structure. Repeated subsampling changed both the strength of the expansion versus patch-test correlation and the threshold at which the correlation became significant.

This clonotype was observed a few times. No cognate antigen has been identified for it. The input lacks base qualities; no much larger clone sits a single base away. The sample's time point label, decoded: pre-sensitization, week 0. The meaning of the sample's treatment or condition label: therapeutic diphenylcyclopropenone sensitization with weekly scalp DPC. At every patch-test visit, the blood draw took place before the patch test was put on. Patients were considered eligible if aged 18 to 70, diagnosed with alopecia and deemed suitable for DPC therapy, and patients were excluded if pregnant. Total RNA was isolated from unfractionated whole blood collected in Tempus Blood RNA tubes.

The chain is made from TRBV7-8 and TRBJ1-1, with no D gene named confidently. Sequenced material: whole blood, taken in connection with sensitization to the hapten diphenylcyclopropenone (DPC). The clonotype originates from a woman in her forties or fifties with alopecia areata. Some clones in this sample may be carry-over from other donors' samples. CDR3 region: CASRGRPAYDGTEAFF. The DNA is TGTGCCAGCAGGGGCAGGCCGGCCTACGACGGCACTGAAGCTTTCTTT.